The 4 T cell receptor beta chains below all came from one sample that was sequenced in a study of T cell repertoires in cytomegalovirus infection (dated by TCRdb to between 2018 and 2020). Which antigens these TCRs recognize remains unknown. This specimen's treatment or condition label, interpreted: in vitro stimulation with specific CMV peptide epitopes to enrich CMV-specific T cells. Sequencing instrument: Illumina HiSeq 1500. TCRdb took the public reads, trimmed them with fastp at Q25, ran MiXCR for clone calling and kept in-frame beta chains. Under each unique CDR3 protein, matching rows form one entry showing the most common genes and DNA. This sample gives approximately 1,000,000 distinct CDR3 sequences in total; less than 40% of them show up just once. 11% to 15% of the sample rests with the top ten. Here the sequenced sample was cultured CD8+ T cells from PBMCs, taken from culture after CMV antigen stimulation. Receptor source: a human donor in good health (CMV status not recorded). Some clones in this sample may be carry-over from other donors' samples.

This clonotype occurred a few times. The CDR3 sequence is CASSTLGGQGRSVYEQYF. The CDR3 DNA reads TGTGCCAGCAGCACTTTAGGTGGACAGGGTCGATCGGTCTACGAGCAGTACTTC. The genes are TRBV11-2 and TRBJ2-7; 8 bases are shared with TRBD1. Per the germline V gene, CDR1 is SGHAT and CDR2 is FQNNGV. The CDR3 has 18 residues. After removal of 5 bases from V and 3 bases from J, the junction contained 18 bases not matched to a gene.

The V call is TRBV10-3, the J call TRBJ2-1; D might be TRBD1 (5 bases). Germline lookup yields CDR1 ENHRY and CDR2 SYGVKD. V dropped 9 bases and J dropped 8 bases, with 20 bases sitting between them. This CDR3 has 14 amino acids. CDR3 DNA sequence: TGTGCCATGGAAGAGACAGCGATTGTTCATGAGCAGTTCTTC. Translation: CAMEETAIVHEQFF.

The chain joins TRBV6-2 or TRBV6-3 to TRBJ1-1, with 8 positions matching TRBD1. V shed 8 bases, J shed 0 bases, and the junction held 8 bases outside the gene matches. This CDR3 has 15 residues. From germline, CDR1 is MNHEY and CDR2 SVGEGT. The CDR3 nucleotides are TGTGCCAGCTCCTGGGACAGGAGGATGAACACTGAAGCTTTCTTT. Translated: CASSWDRRMNTEAFF.

This clonotype came up a few times. J is TRBJ2-1 and V is TRBV2; D not certain. Germline assignment: CDR1 SNHLY and CDR2 FYNNEI. V lost 7 bases to trimming and J lost 4 bases, with 17 bases between them. The CDR3 extends over 15 amino acids. The CDR3 nucleotides are TGTGCCAGCACCAAGGGCCAACGACCGTACAATGAGCAGTTCTTC. This translates into CASTKGQRPYNEQFF.